This T cell receptor (beta chain) was recorded in a study of shared clonotypes between healthy human individuals. Broader study findings: In contrast to clonotypes shared by all four donors, non-shared clonotypes had lower generation probabilities.

In regard to this clone: Its antigen is unknown.

Genomic DNA belonging to each subset was distributed in equal measure over several immunoSEQ plates. Per the study methods: ImmunoSEQ sequences covered only the junction and lacked quality scores; filtering therefore differed. Libraries were prepared by immunoSEQ multiplex PCR; TCRdb keeps only in-frame clonotypes and omits some of them. The D gene and trimming were derived from the DNA, and the V and J assignments and clone size from that table. There are approximately 2.3 million clones in the sample; just over 90% occur only once, and approximately 0.4% lies in the top ten. The sequenced material came from naive CD4+ T cells from PBMCs. The subset: CD45RA+ positively selected. The sequence was obtained from a man aged 18 to 29 in good health. Some clones in this sample may be carry-over from other donors' samples.

The CDR3, as DNA: TGTGCCAGCAGTCCATCTTTTGCTCCGGGGACCGGGGAGCTGTTTTTT. It specifies CASSPSFAPGTGELFF. The chain combines TRBV28 with TRBJ2-2; TRBD2 is a possible D gene (5 bases). Germline assignment: CDR1 MDHEN and CDR2 SYDVKM. The CDR3 contains 16 residues. The V and J ends lost 5 bases and 5 bases respectively, with 18 bases between them.